The sequence of this T cell receptor beta chain was determined in a study of T cells in tumors after PD-1 blockade. About the study: Patients received pembrolizumab 200 mg every 3 weeks or cemiplimab 350 mg every 2 weeks. A subset received ongoing vismodegib 150 mg daily alongside anti-PD-1 therapy. Mean per blood sample: some 120,000 templates (about 21,000-290,000), 36,536 unique clonotypes.

As for this clone: Its antigen remains unknown.

Data came from immunoSEQ multiplex PCR; TCRdb stores just in-frame clones and leaves some out. The sample lists around 45,000 clones, 70% to 85% occurring once. This CDR3 spans 12 amino acids. The germline gives CDR1 MNHEY, CDR2 SVGAGI. Trimming pared 6 bases from V and 2 bases from J, leaving 6 bases between. General observations from the study: Peripheral recruitment is suggested, as some novel exhausted tumor clones were in pre-treatment blood.

Sequenced here: PBMCs, sampled before anti-PD-1 therapy. The chain recombines TRBV6-5 with TRBJ2-3; D might be TRBD2 (5 bases). The source of this sequence is a human donor with advanced basal cell or squamous cell carcinoma (not recorded which). The DNA of the CDR3 is TGTGCCAGCAGCGGGGACACAGATACGCAGTATTTT. Its translation is CASSGDTDTQYF.